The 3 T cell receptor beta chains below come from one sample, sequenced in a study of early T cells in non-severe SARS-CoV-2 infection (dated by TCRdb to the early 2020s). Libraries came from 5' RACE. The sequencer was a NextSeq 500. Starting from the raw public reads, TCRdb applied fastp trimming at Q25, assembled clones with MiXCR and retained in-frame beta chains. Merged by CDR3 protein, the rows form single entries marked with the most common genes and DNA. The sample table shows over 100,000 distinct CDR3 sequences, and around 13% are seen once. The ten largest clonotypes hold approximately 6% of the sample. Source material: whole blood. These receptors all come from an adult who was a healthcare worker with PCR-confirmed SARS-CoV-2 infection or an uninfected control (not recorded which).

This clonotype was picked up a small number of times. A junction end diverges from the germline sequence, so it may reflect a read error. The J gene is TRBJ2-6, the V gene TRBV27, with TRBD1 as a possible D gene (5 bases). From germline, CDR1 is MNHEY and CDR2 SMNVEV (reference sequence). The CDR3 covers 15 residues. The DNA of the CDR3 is TGTGCCAGCAGTTTCGCCGGATCTGGGGCCAACGTGCTGACTTTC. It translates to CASSFAGSGANVLTF.

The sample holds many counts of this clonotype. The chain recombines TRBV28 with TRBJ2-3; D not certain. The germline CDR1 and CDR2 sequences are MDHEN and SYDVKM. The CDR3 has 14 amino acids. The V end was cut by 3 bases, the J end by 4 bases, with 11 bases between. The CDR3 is CASSFTTSADTQYF. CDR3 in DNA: TGTGCCAGCAGTTTTACGACTTCAGCAGATACGCAGTATTTT.

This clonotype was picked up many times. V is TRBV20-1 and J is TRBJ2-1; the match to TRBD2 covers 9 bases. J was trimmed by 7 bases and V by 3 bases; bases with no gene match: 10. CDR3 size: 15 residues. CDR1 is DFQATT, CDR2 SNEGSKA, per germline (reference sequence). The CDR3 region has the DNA TGCAGTGCTAGGGATAGCGGGAGTTTGAAAAATGAGCAGTTCTTC. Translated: CSARDSGSLKNEQFF.